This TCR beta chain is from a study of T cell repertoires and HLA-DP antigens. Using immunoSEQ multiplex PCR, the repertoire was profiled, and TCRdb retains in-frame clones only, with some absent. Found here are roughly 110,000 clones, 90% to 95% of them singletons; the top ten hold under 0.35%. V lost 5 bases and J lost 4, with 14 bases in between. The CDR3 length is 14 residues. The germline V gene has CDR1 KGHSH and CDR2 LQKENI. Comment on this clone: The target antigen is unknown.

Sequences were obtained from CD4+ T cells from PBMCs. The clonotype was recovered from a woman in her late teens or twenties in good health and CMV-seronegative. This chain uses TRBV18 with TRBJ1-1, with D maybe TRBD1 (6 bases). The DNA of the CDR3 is TGTGCCAGCTCAGAACGGACAGTTGGCACTGAAGCTTTCTTT. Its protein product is CASSERTVGTEAFF.